This T cell receptor (beta chain) originates from a study of T-cell memory formation after mild COVID-19. TCRdb re-called the 5' RACE reads with MiXCR, one entry per CDR3 protein. The table records about 260,000 distinct CDR3 sequences, 15% to 20% of them present only once. Notes on the study in general: There was no confirmation that second-wave clones peaking on day 37 were SARS-CoV-2 specific.

Germline CDR1 is LGHNA and CDR2 is YSLEER. V trimming: 2 bases; J trimming: 3 bases; junction bases outside the gene matches: 4. The CDR3 consists of 16 residues. This clonotype has ten or more counts. The antigen is undetermined. V usage is TRBV4-3 and J usage is TRBJ2-1, with 10 bases matching TRBD1. What was sequenced was PBMCs or a T cell subset sorted from them (not recorded which). The sequence was obtained from a man in his late teens or twenties who had mild COVID-19 (a few samples of this study predate the infection). Cell type and time point are not known. The CDR3 bases are TGCGCCAGCAGCCAATCGTGGGACAGGGGCTACAATGAGCAGTTCTTC. Translation gives CASSQSWDRGYNEQFF.